This TCR beta chain was identified in a study of post-analysis software for immune sequencing data. General observations from the study: Batch-matched samples strongly co-clustered by F measure. Normalized Chao1 diversity was significantly reduced in patients versus controls. Controls had lower frequencies than patients of four or five TRBV segments, which included TRBV5-6, TRBV5-1 and TRBV20-1.

Included in the TCR beta cDNA libraries were unique molecular identifiers. From around 1 to 10 million T cells, 400,000 to 600,000 cDNA molecules were obtained. TCRdb itself ran the PCR reads through MiXCR, one entry per CDR3 protein. The table shows roughly 620,000 distinct CDR3 sequences, with 44% occurring only once. As concerns this clonotype: What it binds is not known.

The V end lost 6 bases, the J end lost 6 bases, and 18 bases lay between the germline ends. Germline CDR1 and CDR2: DFQATT and SNEGSKA (reference sequence). This CDR3 has 13 residues. The chain uses TRBV20-1 and TRBJ2-7; D is perhaps TRBD1 or TRBD2 (5 bases each). This sequence originates from a girl aged 5 to 17 with multiple sclerosis. The specimen was blood. This chain's CDR3 is CSAPRSPGGEQYF. The CDR3 DNA sequence: TGCAGTGCCCCCAGGTCGCCTGGGGGCGAGCAGTACTTC.